These T cell receptor beta chains were read from a single sample in a study of PD-1 blockade in classical Hodgkin lymphoma. Produced via immunoSEQ multiplex PCR; TCRdb's table is partial and in-frame only. The sample shows about 35,000 clones, 80% to 95% of them seen only once. The specimen comprised CD4+ T cells from blood, sampled at baseline. The origin of the receptors is a human donor with classical Hodgkin lymphoma. Each CDR3 is given with its conserved first and last residue. D genes are given only for firm matches. Not all rows give a size; the values are once, few, many and, for expanded clones, a class.

v_call,clone_size,d_call,j_call,cdr3_aa,cdr3_nt
TRBV5-4,.,TRBD1,TRBJ2-5,CASMDRSQETQYF,TGTGCCAGCATGGACAGGTCCCAAGAGACCCAGTACTTC
TRBV7-8,.,TRBD1,TRBJ2-5,CASSVDRGKETQYF,TGTGCCAGCAGCGTCGACAGGGGGAAAGAGACCCAGTACTTC
TRBV28,once,TRBD1,TRBJ1-1,CASSLLPGQPTVEAFF,TGTGCCAGCAGTTTACTACCGGGACAGCCGACCGTTGAAGCTTTCTTT
TRBV7-6,.,TRBD2,TRBJ2-1,CASSLRGLAVYNEQFF,TGTGCCAGCAGCCTACGCGGACTAGCGGTCTACAATGAGCAGTTCTTC
TRBV18,.,TRBD1,TRBJ1-1,CASSPVTGGSLNTEAFF,TGTGCCAGCTCACCTGTGACAGGGGGCTCCCTGAACACTGAAGCTTTCTTT
TRBV6-5,.,TRBD2,TRBJ2-7,CASRQTSGTYEQYF,TGTGCCAGCAGGCAGACTAGCGGCACCTACGAGCAGTACTTC
TRBV7-2,.,.,TRBJ2-5,CASSLVKAEGWETQYF,TGTGCCAGCAGCTTAGTTAAAGCGGAGGGGTGGGAGACCCAGTACTTC
TRBV7-8,.,.,TRBJ2-2,CASSLVVSVTHTGELFF,TGTGCCAGCAGCTTAGTCGTTAGCGTAACCCACACCGGGGAGCTGTTTTTT
TRBV29-1,.,TRBD2,TRBJ2-1,CSVGRATRGLAGPHNEQFF,TGCAGCGTCGGACGAGCGACGCGAGGACTAGCGGGCCCCCACAATGAGCAGTTCTTC
TRBV30,.,.,TRBJ2-1,CAWKQFSYNEQFF,TGTGCCTGGAAACAGTTCTCCTACAATGAGCAGTTCTTC
TRBV11-3,.,TRBD1,TRBJ2-2,CASSPGQGGTGELFF,TGTGCCAGCAGCCCGGGACAGGGGGGCACCGGGGAGCTGTTTTTT
TRBV28,.,TRBD2,TRBJ2-7,CASSRGGTSVYEQYF,TGTGCCAGCAGTCGGGGGGGGACTAGCGTGTACGAGCAGTACTTC
TRBV28,.,TRBD1,TRBJ1-5,CASQQGNQPQHF,TGTGCCAGTCAACAGGGGAACCAGCCCCAGCATTTT
TRBV7-8,.,TRBD2,TRBJ2-1,CASSVRTGRTRRQFF,TGTGCCAGCAGCGTTAGAACCGGGAGGACCAGGAGGCAGTTCTTC
TRBV27,.,.,TRBJ1-5,CASKNGYNNQPQHF,TGTGCCAGCAAAAACGGATATAACAATCAGCCCCAGCATTTT
TRBV6-1,.,.,TRBJ2-2,CASSEPPGGGSNTGELFF,TGTGCCAGCAGTGAACCTCCTGGGGGGGGCTCGAACACCGGGGAGCTGTTTTTT
TRBV19,.,.,TRBJ1-5,CASSIAGDRPQHF,TGTGCCAGTAGTATAGCGGGGGATCGACCCCAGCATTTT
TRBV30,.,.,TRBJ1-2,CAWSVSPGIVGYTF,TGTGCCTGGAGTGTAAGTCCGGGAATCGTTGGCTACACCTTC
TRBV2,.,.,TRBJ1-2,CASMGGSYGYTF,TGTGCCAGCATGGGGGGCTCCTATGGCTACACCTTC
TRBV18,.,.,TRBJ2-2,CASSPGGELFF,TGTGCCAGCTCACCAGGAGGGGAGCTGTTTTTT
TRBV5-1,.,.,TRBJ2-7,CASSPRTDSRYEQYF,TGCGCCAGCTCCCCCCGAACGGACAGTAGGTACGAGCAGTACTTC
TRBV30,.,TRBD2,TRBJ2-7,CAWRLAEGLGYF,TGTGCCTGGAGACTAGCGGAAGGCCTAGGGTACTTC
TRBV18,.,TRBD2,TRBJ2-5,CASSLGWREGRRDETQYF,TGTGCCAGCTCACTCGGTTGGCGGGAGGGCCGCAGAGATGAGACCCAGTACTTC
TRBV11-2,.,.,TRBJ2-7,CASSLGWEITYEQYF,TGTGCCAGCAGCTTAGGTTGGGAGATCACCTACGAGCAGTACTTC
TRBV28,.,.,TRBJ1-2,CASSLPSASQGPSPNYGYTF,TGTGCCAGCAGTTTACCCTCCGCCTCACAGGGACCTAGCCCTAACTATGGCTACACCTTC
TRBV28,.,.,TRBJ1-5,CASSLAGASNQPQHF,TGTGCCAGCAGTTTAGCAGGAGCTAGCAATCAGCCCCAGCATTTT
TRBV27,.,TRBD1,TRBJ2-5,CASSLGTGRAETQYF,TGTGCCAGCAGTTTAGGGACAGGGAGGGCAGAGACCCAGTACTTC
TRBV14,.,.,TRBJ1-2,CASSGRSYPSGYTF,TGTGCCAGCAGCGGTCGGAGTTACCCTTCTGGCTACACCTTC
TRBV28,.,TRBD2,TRBJ2-5,CASSSQRDHEKTQYF,TGTGCCAGCAGTTCACAGCGGGACCATGAAAAGACCCAGTACTTC
TRBV28,few,TRBD1,TRBJ1-2,CASSWDRGSFTYGYTF,TGTGCCAGCAGTTGGGACAGGGGCTCCTTCACCTATGGCTACACCTTC
TRBV5-1,few,.,TRBJ1-1,CASSLIDNTEAFF,TGCGCCAGCAGCTTGATTGACAACACTGAAGCTTTCTTT
TRBV7-8,once,TRBD2,TRBJ2-3,CASSLVLAGRVTDTQYF,TGTGCCAGCAGCTTAGTTCTAGCGGGAAGGGTCACAGATACGCAGTATTTT
TRBV18,.,.,TRBJ2-5,CASSPSAGQGQETQYF,TGTGCCAGCTCACCATCAGCGGGTCAGGGACAAGAGACCCAGTACTTC
TRBV7-7,.,.,TRBJ2-1,CASSLSRLAPYNEQFF,TGTGCTAGCAGCTTGAGTCGGCTAGCGCCCTACAATGAGCAGTTCTTC
TRBV10-3,.,.,TRBJ1-1,CAISDRMNTEAFF,TGTGCCATCAGTGACAGAATGAACACTGAAGCTTTCTTT
TRBV27,.,.,TRBJ1-5,CASGRGPYQPQHF,TGTGCCAGCGGGCGGGGCCCCTATCAGCCCCAGCATTTT
TRBV11-2,once,.,TRBJ1-5,CASSLGATGNQPQHF,TGTGCCAGCAGCTTAGGCGCTACAGGCAATCAGCCCCAGCATTTT
TRBV21-1,.,.,TRBJ1-2,CASSKGAGPSFSGYTF,TGTGCCAGCAGCAAAGGTGCGGGACCATCTTTCTCGGGCTACACCTTC
TRBV5-1,.,.,TRBJ2-3,CASTTIPGDTQYF,TGCGCCAGCACCACTATCCCGGGGGATACGCAGTATTTT
TRBV5-1,.,TRBD1,TRBJ2-7,CASSPKGQGTYEQYF,TGCGCCAGCAGCCCGAAGGGACAGGGAACCTACGAGCAGTACTTC
TRBV7-6,.,.,TRBJ1-3,CASSAGQTSGNTIYF,TGTGCCAGCAGCGCCGGACAAACCTCTGGAAACACCATATATTTT
TRBV15,.,.,TRBJ2-3,CATSRGPFLHTDTQYF,TGTGCCACCAGCAGAGGACCATTTCTGCACACAGATACGCAGTATTTT
TRBV28,.,.,TRBJ1-1,CASSPPGGRTWTEAFF,TGTGCCAGCAGTCCCCCGGGTGGTAGGACGTGGACTGAAGCTTTCTTT
TRBV7-8,.,.,TRBJ2-3,CASIRRDTQYF,TGTGCCAGCATTCGAAGGGATACGCAGTATTTT
TRBV10-3,.,TRBD1,TRBJ2-2,CAISESGGWSGELFF,TGTGCCATCAGTGAGTCAGGGGGCTGGTCCGGGGAGCTGTTTTTT
TRBV5-1,.,.,TRBJ2-1,CASSLGVGTNEQFF,TGCGCCAGCAGCTTAGGGGTAGGGACCAATGAGCAGTTCTTC
TRBV5-4,.,.,TRBJ2-5,CATRQQETQYF,TGTGCCACCAGACAGCAAGAGACCCAGTACTTC
TRBV5-5,once,.,TRBJ2-7,CASSLVFAYEQYF,TGTGCCAGCAGCTTGGTGTTCGCGTACGAGCAGTACTTC
TRBV6-5,.,.,TRBJ2-6,CASSAGANVLTF,TGTGCCAGCAGTGCTGGGGCCAACGTCCTGACTTTC
TRBV7-9,.,.,TRBJ2-7,CASSRPGSRDYEQYF,TGTGCCAGCAGCCGCCCCGGGTCTAGGGACTACGAGCAGTACTTC
TRBV6-5,.,TRBD1,TRBJ1-5,CASSRDSFNQPQHF,TGTGCCAGCAGCAGGGACAGCTTCAATCAGCCCCAGCATTTT
TRBV14,.,TRBD1,TRBJ2-7,CASSQDGQGWYEQYF,TGTGCCAGCAGCCAGGATGGACAGGGTTGGTACGAGCAGTACTTC
TRBV6-5,.,TRBD1,TRBJ1-2,CASSPGTVNYGYTF,TGTGCCAGCAGCCCCGGGACAGTAAACTATGGCTACACCTTC